Here is one TCR beta chain with its context. Its specificity is not known. The table came from immunoSEQ multiplex PCR; TCRdb's copy has only in-frame clones and leaves some out. The table has approximately 84,000 clones, roughly 85% seen once; the top ten hold more than 9%. This entry is derived from a study of T cell responses to AZD1222 COVID-19 vaccine. Whole-study results and caveats: The donor group comprised mostly white British people and more females; the analysis possibly underestimated clonal diversity. Nearly half of unique spike-specific TCRs reportedly avoided B.1.351 and B.1.1.7 mutated regions.

Specimen: peripheral blood, collected 28 days after the second AZD1222 dose. The source of this sequence is an adult who received the AZD1222 COVID-19 vaccine.

The CDR3 nucleotides are TGTGCCAGCAGCTTACAGGCCAGGGTGCACTCTGGGGCCAACGTCCTGACTTTC. The encoded protein is CASSLQARVHSGANVLTF. This rearrangement joins TRBV7-6 to TRBJ2-6; D possibly corresponds to TRBD1 (5 bases). The CDR3 is 18 amino acids. Trimming pared 2 bases from V and 0 bases from J, leaving 14 bases between. CDR1 and CDR2 (germline): SGHVS, FNYEAQ.